This TCR beta chain was profiled in a study of STAT5B mutations in CD4+ large granular lymphocyte leukemia. Germline loops: CDR1 LGHNA, CDR2 YSLEER. Germline trimming cut 7 bases from V and 6 bases from J; bases unmatched to any gene: 10. CDR3 length: 14 residues. This was a survey-level run. Sequenced by immunoSEQ multiplex PCR; TCRdb stores in-frame clones only, minus some. The sample includes almost 30,000 clones, under 85% of them seen just once. This chain uses TRBV4-3 with TRBJ2-7; TRBD2 matches 9 bases. The sequenced material came from CD4+ T cells from blood buffy coats. The origin of this receptor is a human donor in good health. The DNA for the CDR3 is TGCGCCAGCAAGCCGTGGCTAGCGGGGAGCGAGCAGTACTTC. This codes for CASKPWLAGSEQYF.